This passage covers 32 T cell receptor beta chains from one sample sequenced in a study of T cell responses to AZD1222 COVID-19 vaccine. The protocol was immunoSEQ multiplex PCR, while the TCRdb copy is restricted to in-frame clones and leaves out a portion. Among about 150,000 clones, over 85% were seen once, and the ten largest hold more than 1.5%. The material was peripheral blood, obtained on day 0 of AZD1222 vaccination. These receptors were collected from an adult in good health.

The chain couples TRBV11-1 to TRBJ1-4, with D hard to call. Germline V lookup: CDR1 SGHAT, CDR2 FQDESV (reference sequence). Trimming shortened V by 3 bases and J by 2 bases, and 7 bases separated the two germline ends. This CDR3 has 14 amino acids. This CDR3 reads CASSFGRTNEKLFF. In nucleotides, the CDR3 is TGTGCCAGCAGCTTTGGGAGGACTAATGAAAAACTGTTTTTT.

The gene calls are TRBV19 and TRBJ2-1; a possible D gene is TRBD2 (6 bases). Trimming removed 7 bases at V and 7 bases at J, with 17 bases between. The CDR3 has 14 residues. The germline V gene encodes CDR1 LNHDA and CDR2 SQIVND (reference sequence). The CDR3 sequence: CASTHTSPSNEQFF. The CDR3 DNA follows: TGTGCCAGTACCCATACTAGCCCGAGTAATGAGCAGTTCTTC.

The chain recombines TRBV7-6 with TRBJ2-2, with D unclear. Per germline, CDR1 SGHVS and CDR2 FNYEAQ. V lost 5 bases to trimming and J lost 0 bases, with 10 bases between them. The CDR3 has 15 residues. The CDR3: CASSRNPPNTGELFF. The DNA of the CDR3 is TGTGCCAGCAGCCGAAACCCCCCGAACACCGGGGAGCTGTTTTTT.

The chain joins TRBV9 to TRBJ2-1, with a tentative D call TRBD2 (6 bases). The CDR3 has 14 residues. V lost 6 bases, J lost 7 bases, and 17 bases lay in between. Germline assignment: CDR1 SGDLS and CDR2 YYNGEE. As DNA, the CDR3 is TGTGCCAGCATCAATAGCGGCCTCCGGAATGAGCAGTTCTTC. Translating gives CASINSGLRNEQFF.

The V and J genes are TRBV5-1 and TRBJ2-1; D gene ambiguous. Deletions cut 1 base from V and 0 bases from J, with 11 bases between. Germline V gene lookup returns CDR1 SGHRS and CDR2 YFSETQ. The CDR3 length is 16 residues. CDR3 coding DNA: TGCGCCAGCAGCTTGACACCCCTGGGCTCCTACAATGAGCAGTTCTTC. It yields the protein CASSLTPLGSYNEQFF.

The chain employs TRBV5-1 and TRBJ2-4, with TRBD2 identical over 11 bases. The length of the CDR3 is 17 residues. J gave up 7 bases and V 4 bases, and 13 bases lay outside the gene matches. The germline V gene encodes CDR1 SGHRS and CDR2 YFSETQ. The DNA for the CDR3 is TGCGCCAGCAGCCCGGGACTAGCGGAGACATCGGGGAACATTCAGTACTTC. Residues: CASSPGLAETSGNIQYF.

CDR3: CASGTAGANVLTF. Here the CDR3 DNA reads TGTGCCAGTGGGACGGCTGGGGCCAACGTCCTGACTTTC. The rearrangement links TRBV12-3 or TRBV12-4 to TRBJ2-6; tentatively, D is TRBD1 or TRBD2 (5 bases each). The CDR3 is 13 residues long. Trimming took off 9 bases at V and 2 bases at J, with 8 bases between the two ends.

This chain uses TRBV5-1 with TRBJ2-1, with 13 bases lining up with TRBD2. Germline loops: CDR1 SGHRS, CDR2 YFSETQ. With V trimmed by 4 bases and J by 0 bases, 7 bases remained unmatched. This CDR3 is 18 amino acids long. The CDR3 nucleotides are TGCGCCAGCAGCCCCGGACTAGCGGGGGTGTTCTCCTACAATGAGCAGTTCTTC. Protein: CASSPGLAGVFSYNEQFF. The complete variable domain, with remaining parts taken from reference TRBV5-1 and TRBJ2-1, reads KAGVTQTPRYLIKTRGQQVTLSCSPISGHRSVSWYQQTPGQGLQFLFEYFSETQRNKGNFPGRFSGRQFSNSRSEMNVSTLELGDSALYLCASSPGLAGVFSYNEQFFGPGTRLTVL.

This clone turned up a few times. This chain uses TRBV10-3 with TRBJ2-7; TRBD1 matches at 10 bases. The CDR3 covers 15 residues. The germline CDR1 and CDR2 sequences are ENHRY and SYGVKD. V was pared by 3 bases and J by 5 bases, with 7 bases of the junction left unmatched. CDR3 in amino acids: CAISDSETGGDEQYF. In nucleotides, the CDR3 is TGTGCCATCAGTGATTCGGAGACAGGGGGCGACGAGCAGTACTTC.

The rearrangement links TRBV27 to TRBJ2-7; 9 positions match TRBD2. The trim removed 6 bases at V and 3 bases at J, leaving 6 bases unmatched. CDR1 is MNHEY, CDR2 SMNVEV, per germline (reference sequence). CDR3 length: 14 amino acids. CDR3 in amino acids: CASRRGGGFYEQYF. CDR3 sequence (DNA): TGTGCCAGCAGGCGGGGGGGCGGTTTCTACGAGCAGTACTTC.

V and J are TRBV29-1 and TRBJ1-2, with D unresolved. The V gene lost 7 bases and the J gene lost 8 bases, with 14 bases spanning the gap. The germline V gene encodes CDR1 SQVTM and CDR2 ANQGSEA. The CDR3 runs to 11 residues. The CDR3 sequence: CSARSPAGYTF. The CDR3 region has the DNA TGCAGCGCCCGGTCTCCCGCAGGCTACACCTTC. The variable domain in full, completed from reference TRBV29-1 and TRBJ1-2, reads SAVISQKPSRDICQRGTSLTIQCQVDSQVTMMFWYRQQPGQSLTLIATANQGSEATYESGFVIDKFPISRPNLTFSTLTVSNMSPEDSSIYLCSARSPAGYTFGSGTRLTVV.

V usage is TRBV5-6 and J usage is TRBJ1-5; 7 bases are shared with TRBD1. The CDR3 runs 15 residues. The germline gives CDR1 SGHDT, CDR2 YYEEEE. Trimming took 1 base from V and 7 from J; bases not matched to a gene: 8. The CDR3 bases are TGTGCCAGCAGCTTGTACAGGGGAATAAACCAGCCCCAGCATTTT. It translates to CASSLYRGINQPQHF.

The chain has TRBV6-5 and TRBJ2-3; D assignment may be TRBD1 or TRBD2 (5 bases each). The CDR3 loop spans 14 amino acids. The V and J ends lost 5 bases and 0 bases respectively, with 9 bases between them. The germline V gene has CDR1 MNHEY and CDR2 SVGAGI. Written as DNA, the CDR3 is TGTGCCAGCAGTCCCCGGGACAGCACAGATACGCAGTATTTT. Amino acid sequence: CASSPRDSTDTQYF.

V gene TRBV7-3 combines with J gene TRBJ1-2; perhaps TRBD1 as D (6 bases). V lost 5 bases and J 4 bases, leaving 14 bases between the germline ends. CDR3 length: 14 residues. Per germline, CDR1 SGHTA and CDR2 FQGTGA. The CDR3 loop is CASSPSPGAYGYTF. CDR3 coding DNA: TGTGCCAGCAGCCCAAGCCCAGGGGCCTATGGCTACACCTTC.

The J gene is TRBJ2-3, the V gene TRBV6-5; perhaps TRBD1 as D (5 bases). From germline, CDR1 is MNHEY and CDR2 SVGAGI. Deletions cut 7 bases from V and 0 bases from J, with 11 bases between. The CDR3 totals 14 residues. As DNA, the CDR3 is TGTGCCAGCAACGGTGCAGGGAGCACAGATACGCAGTATTTT. Translating gives CASNGAGSTDTQYF.

The chain couples TRBV4-2 to TRBJ2-1; 13 nucleotides align to TRBD2. In germline, CDR1 is LGHNA, CDR2 YNFKEQ. Trimming removed 1 base from V and 4 bases from J; junction bases left unmatched: 1. The CDR3 is 16 amino acids. This CDR3 reads CASSQGLAGGYNEQFF. The DNA for the CDR3 is TGTGCCAGCAGCCAAGGACTAGCGGGGGGATACAATGAGCAGTTCTTC.

V usage is TRBV18 and J usage is TRBJ1-5, with no clear D. Germline CDR1 reads KGHSH; CDR2 reads LQKENI. There are 15 residues in the CDR3. The V end was cut by 4 bases, the J end by 3 bases, with 13 bases between. The CDR3 here is CASSRYDGDNQPQHF. The CDR3 DNA is TGTGCCAGCTCACGCTATGACGGAGACAATCAGCCCCAGCATTTT.

The chain joins TRBV19 to TRBJ2-7; 15 bases map to TRBD2. After removal of 5 bases from V and 6 bases from J, the junction contained 5 bases not matched to a gene. Per the germline V gene, CDR1 is LNHDA and CDR2 is SQIVND (reference sequence). There are 15 residues in the CDR3. The DNA of the CDR3 is TGTGCCAGTAGTGGCGGGACTAGCGGGAGGACCGAGCAGTACTTC. Translating gives CASSGGTSGRTEQYF.

The chain couples TRBV7-9 to TRBJ1-2; TRBD1 might be the D (5 bases). Trimming shortened V by 4 bases and J by 4 bases, and 22 bases separated the two germline ends. Germline CDR1 SEHNR, CDR2 FQNEAQ (reference sequence). CDR3 length: 17 amino acids. Here the CDR3 DNA reads TGTGCCAGCAGCTCCTACCTACAGGATAGTTCTTTCTATGGCTACACCTTC. It encodes CASSSYLQDSSFYGYTF.

V usage is TRBV3-1 (or the pseudogene TRBV3-2) and J usage is TRBJ1-1; 10 bases align to TRBD1. In germline, CDR1 is LGHDT, CDR2 YNNKEL (reference sequence). The CDR3 covers 15 residues. Trimming cost V 6 bases and J 6 bases; bases outside gene matches: 10. Here the CDR3 reads CASRRQGAPRAEAFF. The CDR3 DNA reads TGTGCCAGCAGAAGACAGGGGGCGCCGCGCGCTGAAGCTTTCTTT.

The CDR3 DNA reads as TGTGCCAGCAGTTACTGGGGGGCGGGCGAGACCCAGTACTTC. Protein product: CASSYWGAGETQYF. V usage is TRBV6-2 or TRBV6-3 and J usage is TRBJ2-5, with D possibly called TRBD1 or TRBD2 (6 bases each). There are 14 residues in the CDR3. With 1 base removed from V and 5 bases from J, the gap between germline ends came to 11 bases. Germline V gene lookup returns CDR1 MNHEY and CDR2 SVGEGT.

V is TRBV5-4 and J is TRBJ2-7; D unclear. The CDR3 totals 12 residues. Germline V gives CDR1 SGHNT, CDR2 YYREEE (reference sequence). Trimming took 4 bases from V and 7 from J, leaving 12 bases between them. The CDR3 protein is CASSLDGFEQYF. The CDR3 region has the DNA TGTGCCAGCAGCCTCGACGGTTTTGAGCAGTACTTC.

This clone appeared once. The chain uses TRBV9 and TRBJ1-2; D is possibly TRBD1 (5 bases). Germline CDR1 SGDLS, CDR2 YYNGEE. V lost 4 bases and J lost 6, with 19 bases in between. The CDR3 length is 15 residues. The CDR3 nucleotides are TGTGCCAGCAGCTTCCATCAGACAGACTACAATGGCTACACCTTC. This translates into CASSFHQTDYNGYTF.

The gene calls are TRBV5-1 and TRBJ2-1, with D perhaps TRBD2 (5 bases). Germline values: CDR1 SGHRS, CDR2 YFSETQ. The CDR3 runs 21 residues. The V and J ends lost 9 bases and 7 bases respectively, with 41 bases between them. Here the CDR3 DNA reads TGCGCCAACCACATAGAAAAAGCGGACCACCAACCTTTCTGCTCCCGGAATGAGCAGTTCTTC. It is translated as CANHIEKADHQPFCSRNEQFF.

This rearrangement joins TRBV11-2 to TRBJ2-7; 10 bases fit TRBD1. The germline V gene has CDR1 SGHAT and CDR2 FQNNGV. Trimming cost V 4 bases and J 9 bases; bases outside gene matches: 15. This CDR3 has 16 amino acids. CDR3 in DNA: TGTGCCAGCAGCTGGCTCCGGGACAGGGGTGAGGGAAGGCAGTACTTC. It codes for CASSWLRDRGEGRQYF.

The chain recombines TRBV7-2 with TRBJ2-7; D remains ambiguous. The V end was cut by 0 bases, the J end by 5 bases, with 8 bases between. The CDR3 length is 13 residues. CDR1 SGHTA and CDR2 FQGNSA come from the germline V gene. The CDR3: CASSLAVGNEQYF. The DNA for the CDR3 is TGTGCCAGCAGCTTAGCGGTGGGTAACGAGCAGTACTTC.

The chain employs TRBV19 and TRBJ2-7; 10 nucleotides align to TRBD1. Germline CDR1 reads LNHDA; CDR2 reads SQIVND (reference sequence). Germline trimming cut 5 bases from V and 3 bases from J; bases unmatched to any gene: 7. The CDR3 runs 15 residues. The CDR3 loop is CASSAGTGVFYEQYF. The CDR3 bases are TGTGCCAGTAGTGCCGGGACAGGGGTCTTCTACGAGCAGTACTTC.

CDR3 bases: TGTGCCAGCAGCTCCGGGACATACTATGGCTACACCTTC. This codes for CASSSGTYYGYTF. The J gene is TRBJ1-2, the V gene TRBV7-9, with D possibly TRBD1 on 6 matching bases. The V and J ends lost 4 bases and 3 bases respectively, with 9 bases between them. The CDR3 covers 13 residues. Germline assignment: CDR1 SEHNR and CDR2 FQNEAQ (reference sequence).

The chain couples TRBV2 to TRBJ2-3; 7 positions match TRBD2. CDR1 is SNHLY, CDR2 FYNNEI, per germline. CDR3 length: 14 residues. Trimming took 7 bases from V and 0 from J; bases not matched to a gene: 4. CDR3 nucleotide sequence: TGTGCCAGCAACCGGGACTATAGCACAGATACGCAGTATTTT. This encodes CASNRDYSTDTQYF.

V usage is TRBV4-2 and J usage is TRBJ2-1; TRBD2 agrees at 11 bases. The CDR3 length is 16 residues. V dropped 0 bases and J dropped 6; count of bases not matched to a gene: 4. The germline CDR1 and CDR2 sequences are LGHNA and YNFKEQ. The CDR3 reads CASSQDSLAGVNEQFF. The CDR3 DNA is TGTGCCAGCAGCCAAGACTCACTAGCGGGGGTCAATGAGCAGTTCTTC.

This chain joins TRBV6-5 and TRBJ2-5; 8 bases line up with TRBD1. This CDR3 comprises 15 residues. Looked up from germline, CDR1 is MNHEY and CDR2 is SVGAGI. The ends lost 8 bases at V and 5 bases at J; junction bases unmatched: 13. The CDR3 DNA sequence: TGTGCCAGCGGTAATAGACAGGGGTTTGCGGAGACCCAGTACTTC. It encodes CASGNRQGFAETQYF.

The chain links TRBV19 to TRBJ1-1, with D hard to call. The CDR3 totals 14 residues. Trimming removed 3 bases at V and 0 bases at J, with 8 bases between. The germline CDR1 and CDR2 sequences are LNHDA and SQIVND (reference sequence). The CDR3 loop is CASSIRRVNTEAFF. The DNA of the CDR3 is TGTGCCAGTAGTATCCGTCGGGTGAACACTGAAGCTTTCTTT.